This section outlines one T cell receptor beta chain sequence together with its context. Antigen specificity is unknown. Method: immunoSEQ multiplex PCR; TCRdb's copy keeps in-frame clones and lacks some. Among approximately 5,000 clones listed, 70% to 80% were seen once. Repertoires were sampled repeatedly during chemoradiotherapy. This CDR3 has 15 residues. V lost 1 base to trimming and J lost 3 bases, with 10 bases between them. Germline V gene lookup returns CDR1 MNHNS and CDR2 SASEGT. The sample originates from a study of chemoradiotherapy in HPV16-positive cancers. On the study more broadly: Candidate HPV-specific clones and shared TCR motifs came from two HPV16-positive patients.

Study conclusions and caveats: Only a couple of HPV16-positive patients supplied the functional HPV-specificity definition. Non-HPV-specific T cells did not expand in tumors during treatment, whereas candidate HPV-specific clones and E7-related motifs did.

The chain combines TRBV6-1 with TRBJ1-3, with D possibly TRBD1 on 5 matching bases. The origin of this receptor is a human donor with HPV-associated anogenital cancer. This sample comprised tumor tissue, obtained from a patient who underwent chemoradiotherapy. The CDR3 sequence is CASSEGYQGGNTIYF. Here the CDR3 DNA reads TGTGCCAGCAGTGAAGGCTACCAGGGTGGAAACACCATATATTTT.